What follows describes a single T cell receptor beta chain. The sample is drawn from a study of blood T cell repertoires in COVID-19. In the study's own analysis: Scientists estimated how many nucleated cells there were by amplifying reference gene primers. Generated by immunoSEQ multiplex PCR, the TCRdb table keeps only in-frame clones and is missing some. That table supplies the V and J calls and clone size; D and trimming were determined from the DNA. This table has approximately 180,000 clones, roughly 85% appearing once. Sequenced material: peripheral blood. The clonotype originates from a human donor with active or convalescent COVID-19. The donor label of this sample is uncertain.

This chain's CDR3 is CASSSLTGVNQPQHF. The CDR3 bases are TGTGCCAGCAGCTCCCTGACAGGGGTAAATCAGCCCCAGCATTTT. The chain carries TRBV7-2 and TRBJ1-5, with 8 bases that match TRBD1. The CDR3 consists of 15 residues. Trimming cost V 4 bases and J 4 bases; bases outside gene matches: 6. The V gene's germline CDR1 is SGHTA and CDR2 FQGNSA.